This TCR beta chain was observed in a study of monozygotic twins with inflammatory bowel disease. Overall study results and limits: Data gave no support to a single strong signal or clonotype associated with IBD. Reduced clonotype sharing with other individuals was observed in IBD patients relative to healthy twins, especially with disease activity.

Germline assignment: CDR1 MDHEN and CDR2 SYDVKM. There are 16 residues in the CDR3. Whole-blood total RNA was extracted without T cell sorting. As concerns this clonotype: No antigen is known for it.

UMIs that included a 6-nucleotide sample barcode were added by template switching, which took place during cDNA synthesis. From its re-call of the 5' RACE reads, TCRdb lists each CDR3 protein once, without DNA. Its listing shows approximately 330,000 distinct CDR3 sequences. This receptor was obtained from a human donor with ulcerative colitis or Crohn's disease, or a healthy co-twin of an affected twin (not recorded which). The sample was blood. This chain connects TRBV28 to TRBJ2-2; TCRdb selects TRBD1, and the lack of DNA leaves this call unchecked. This CDR3 reads CASKVGQGGRTGELFF. Full variable domain (remainder filled in from reference TRBV28 and TRBJ2-2): DVKVTQSSRYLVKRTGEKVFLECVQDMDHENMFWYRQDPGLGLRLIYFSYDVKMKEKGDIPEGYSVSREKKERFSLILESASTNQTSMYLCASKVGQGGRTGELFFGEGSRLTVL.